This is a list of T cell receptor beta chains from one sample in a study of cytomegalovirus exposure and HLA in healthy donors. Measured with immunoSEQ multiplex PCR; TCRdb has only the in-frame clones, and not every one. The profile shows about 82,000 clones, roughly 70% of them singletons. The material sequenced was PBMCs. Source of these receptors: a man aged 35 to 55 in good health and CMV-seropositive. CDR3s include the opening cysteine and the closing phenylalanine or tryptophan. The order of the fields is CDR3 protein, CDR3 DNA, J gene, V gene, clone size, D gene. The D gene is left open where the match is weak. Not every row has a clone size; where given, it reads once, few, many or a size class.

CASPPLGQVNYEQYF | TGTGCCAGCCCGCCCCTGGGACAGGTAAACTACGAGCAGTACTTC | TRBJ2-7 | TRBV28 | - | TRBD1
CASSLTSGSTDTQYF | TGTGCCAGCAGTCTTACTAGCGGTAGCACAGATACGCAGTATTTT | TRBJ2-3 | TRBV6-4 | - | TRBD2
CAWTGADEQYF | TGTGCCTGGACAGGGGCCGACGAGCAGTACTTC | TRBJ2-7 | TRBV30 | - | -
CASSLDLAGGRYNEQFF | TGTGCCAGCAGCTTAGATCTAGCGGGGGGGAGATACAATGAGCAGTTCTTC | TRBJ2-1 | TRBV7-9 | - | TRBD2
CASSPQRGPTYGYTF | TGTGCCAGCAGCCCCCAAAGGGGCCCAACCTATGGCTACACCTTC | TRBJ1-2 | TRBV21-1 | - | -
CASSQRTGVGEQYF | TGTGCCAGCAGTCAGCGGACAGGGGTGGGCGAGCAGTACTTC | TRBJ2-7 | TRBV6-1 | - | TRBD1
CASQRQGTNEKLFF | TGTGCCAGTCAAAGACAGGGGACTAATGAAAAACTGTTTTTT | TRBJ1-4 | TRBV5-4 | - | TRBD1
CASIRSPNRQTEAFF | TGTGCCAGCATCCGATCACCCAATCGACAGACTGAAGCTTTCTTT | TRBJ1-1 | TRBV2 | - | -
CASSWRTGPYEQYF | TGTGCCAGCAGCTGGAGGACAGGGCCCTACGAGCAGTACTTC | TRBJ2-7 | TRBV27 | - | TRBD1
CASSGDRYGYTF | TGTGCCAGCAGCGGGGACAGATATGGCTACACCTTC | TRBJ1-2 | TRBV9 | - | TRBD1
CASSLPGDTHQPQHF | TGTGCCAGCAGTTTACCCGGGGACACACATCAGCCCCAGCATTTT | TRBJ1-5 | TRBV28 | - | -
CASSDDSYEQYF | TGTGCCAGCAGCGACGACAGCTACGAGCAGTACTTC | TRBJ2-7 | TRBV7-9 | - | -
CASDEGSSYEQYF | TGTGCCAGCGATGAGGGCAGCTCCTACGAGCAGTACTTC | TRBJ2-7 | TRBV7-9 | once | -
CASSLGGSNYGYTF | TGTGCCAGCAGCTTAGGCGGAAGTAACTATGGCTACACCTTC | TRBJ1-2 | TRBV7-2 | - | -
CASSLTRVDTQYF | TGTGCCAGCAGCTTGACTAGGGTAGATACGCAGTATTTT | TRBJ2-3 | TRBV7-3 | - | -
CASSDLQGANNEQFF | TGTGCCAGCAGCGACCTTCAGGGGGCAAACAATGAGCAGTTCTTC | TRBJ2-1 | TRBV6-4 | - | TRBD1
CASSYERRRGEGNQETQYF | TGTGCCAGCAGTTACGAACGACGTCGGGGGGAGGGGAACCAAGAGACCCAGTACTTC | TRBJ2-5 | TRBV6-8 | - | TRBD2
CASSPGYAGRGNEQFF | TGTGCCAGCAGTCCGGGCTACGCGGGGAGGGGCAATGAGCAGTTCTTC | TRBJ2-1 | TRBV5-4 | once | TRBD2
CASRIPVQGGYTF | TGTGCCAGCAGGATCCCCGTACAGGGAGGCTACACCTTC | TRBJ1-2 | TRBV28 | once | -
CASSSTGMGSPLHF | TGTGCCAGCAGCTCTACAGGGATGGGTTCACCCCTCCACTTT | TRBJ1-6 | TRBV6-6 | - | -
CATSRDLEGRGYTF | TGTGCCACCAGCAGAGATTTAGAGGGCCGGGGCTACACCTTC | TRBJ1-2 | TRBV15 | - | -
CASSFRGGTEAFF | TGTGCCAGCAGTTTTAGGGGGGGCACTGAAGCTTTCTTT | TRBJ1-1 | TRBV28 | - | -
CASSQVGGRDTEAFF | TGCGCCAGCAGCCAAGTAGGGGGTCGGGACACTGAAGCTTTCTTT | TRBJ1-1 | TRBV4-3 | - | -
CASSLVRAASGRQETQYF | TGTGCCAGCAGCTTAGTCCGGGCGGCTAGCGGGAGACAAGAGACCCAGTACTTC | TRBJ2-5 | TRBV7-2 | few | TRBD2
CASASGIYYEQYF | TGTGCCAGCGCTAGCGGGATATACTACGAGCAGTACTTC | TRBJ2-7 | TRBV6-5 | - | TRBD2
CASSLQAGATDTQYF | TGTGCCAGCAGCTTACAAGCGGGGGCCACAGATACGCAGTATTTT | TRBJ2-3 | TRBV7-9 | few | TRBD2
CASSESLTGELFF | TGCGCCAGCAGTGAGTCTCTCACCGGGGAGCTGTTTTTT | TRBJ2-2 | TRBV10-1 | - | -
CASSPPGQGSQGTAAFF | TGTGCCAGCAGTCCCCCGGGACAGGGATCCCAGGGGACTGCAGCTTTCTTT | TRBJ1-1 | TRBV2 | - | TRBD1
CAWSSGVTDTQYF | TGTGCCTGGAGTAGCGGGGTCACAGATACGCAGTATTTT | TRBJ2-3 | TRBV30 | few | TRBD2
CAWSPRTGGRANEKLFF | TGTGCCTGGAGCCCTCGGACAGGGGGCAGGGCTAATGAAAAACTGTTTTTT | TRBJ1-4 | TRBV30 | few | TRBD1
CASSITPGLGTDTQYF | TGTGCCAGCAGTATCACTCCGGGACTAGGAACAGATACGCAGTATTTT | TRBJ2-3 | TRBV27 | - | TRBD2
CASGGTGNEQYF | TGTGCCAGCGGGGGGACAGGGAACGAGCAGTACTTC | TRBJ2-7 | TRBV2 | - | TRBD1
CASSSPERNTGELFF | TGTGCCAGCAGCTCTCCTGAGAGGAACACCGGGGAGCTGTTTTTT | TRBJ2-2 | TRBV7-3 | - | -
CASSLWTSGGYSTDTQYF | TGCGCCAGCAGCTTGTGGACTAGCGGGGGTTACAGCACAGATACGCAGTATTTT | TRBJ2-3 | TRBV5-1 | - | TRBD2
CASSLALAGGGEQYF | TGTGCCAGCAGCTTAGCACTAGCGGGAGGAGGCGAGCAGTACTTC | TRBJ2-7 | TRBV7-8 | - | TRBD2
CASNDRGLQPQHF | TGTGCCAGTAATGACAGGGGGCTTCAGCCCCAGCATTTT | TRBJ1-5 | TRBV19 | - | TRBD1
CATGQGITGELFF | TGTGCCACGGGACAGGGGATCACCGGGGAGCTGTTTTTT | TRBJ2-2 | TRBV6-5 | - | TRBD1
CAISEAGTGGTGELFF | TGTGCCATCAGTGAAGCCGGGACAGGGGGTACCGGGGAGCTGTTTTTT | TRBJ2-2 | TRBV10-3 | - | TRBD1
CASSNYSVQETQYF | TGTGCCAGTAGTAATTATAGCGTCCAAGAGACCCAGTACTTC | TRBJ2-5 | TRBV19 | few | -
CASSFQGGGNQPQHF | TGTGCCAGCAGTTTCCAGGGAGGGGGCAATCAGCCCCAGCATTTT | TRBJ1-5 | TRBV27 | - | -
CASTGAGEPNEQFF | TGTGCCAGCACTGGGGCGGGAGAGCCGAATGAGCAGTTCTTC | TRBJ2-1 | TRBV28 | - | TRBD2
CASSENRASNQPQHF | TGTGCCAGCAGTGAAAACAGGGCCTCCAATCAGCCCCAGCATTTT | TRBJ1-5 | TRBV6-1 | few | -
CASSLNRDSSYEQYF | TGCGCCAGCAGCTTAAACCGGGATTCCTCCTACGAGCAGTACTTC | TRBJ2-7 | TRBV5-1 | - | -
CASSSLGGAADTQYF | TGTGCCAGCAGCTCCCTGGGGGGGGCGGCAGATACGCAGTATTTT | TRBJ2-3 | TRBV7-6 | once | -
CASRTTGGNTEAFF | TGTGCCAGCAGAACTACAGGGGGCAACACTGAAGCTTTCTTT | TRBJ1-1 | TRBV28 | - | TRBD1
CASSSLSGWNTEAFF | TGTGCCAGCAGCTCCCTATCCGGGTGGAACACCGAAGCTTTCTTT | TRBJ1-1 | TRBV11-2 | - | -
CASSSGGLEQFF | TGTGCCAGCAGCTCAGGGGGCCTCGAGCAGTTCTTC | TRBJ2-1 | TRBV7-2 | once | TRBD1
CASSEDESSYNSPLHF | TGTGCCAGCAGTGAAGATGAGAGCTCCTATAATTCACCCCTCCACTTT | TRBJ1-6 | TRBV6-1 | - | -
CASSYSPGTGNDEQYF | TGTGCCAGCAGTTACTCACCCGGGACAGGGAACGACGAGCAGTACTTC | TRBJ2-7 | TRBV6-6 | - | TRBD1
CASSLGGGGETQYF | TGTGCCAGCAGCTTGGGGGGGGGCGGGGAGACCCAGTACTTC | TRBJ2-5 | TRBV5-6 | - | -
CAISDGGRVNTEAFF | TGTGCCATCAGTGATGGGGGGAGGGTGAACACTGAAGCTTTCTTT | TRBJ1-1 | TRBV10-3 | - | -
CASSPGQGETDTQYF | TGTGCCAGCAGCCCTGGACAGGGGGAGACAGATACGCAGTATTTT | TRBJ2-3 | TRBV9 | - | TRBD1
CASLKTGTGNTIYF | TGTGCCAGCCTAAAGACAGGGACAGGAAACACCATATATTTT | TRBJ1-3 | TRBV6-5 | few | TRBD1
CASSQDTGGGYTF | TGCGCCAGCAGCCAAGATACCGGGGGTGGCTACACCTTC | TRBJ1-2 | TRBV4-3 | - | -
CAVALAGGNTYEQYF | TGTGCCGTCGCCCTAGCGGGAGGAAACACCTACGAGCAGTACTTC | TRBJ2-7 | TRBV28 | - | TRBD2
CASGPTGSSTDTQYF | TGCGCCAGCGGGCCGACAGGGAGTAGCACAGATACGCAGTATTTT | TRBJ2-3 | TRBV5-1 | - | TRBD1